A single sample is the source of the 17 T cell receptor beta chains below, sequenced in a study of Ad26.COV2.S vaccination and SARS-CoV-2 variants. TCRdb's copy holds only in-frame clones and misses some; the assay was immunoSEQ multiplex PCR. The data contain around 170,000 clones, 70% to 90% of them singletons. Here the sequenced sample was peripheral blood, taken after recovery from COVID-19. The receptors shown here come from a human donor who had recovered from COVID-19.

The chain carries TRBV5-1 and TRBJ2-1; 8 nucleotides line up with TRBD2. This CDR3 region has 16 residues. Germline assignment: CDR1 SGHRS and CDR2 YFSETQ. J was trimmed by 1 base and V by 0 bases; bases with no gene match: 3. CDR3 protein: CASSLGLAKSYNEQFF. The CDR3 nucleotides are TGCGCCAGCAGCTTGGGACTAGCGAAGTCCTACAATGAGCAGTTCTTC. Based on the CDR3 plus reference TRBV5-1 and TRBJ2-1, the full variable domain is KAGVTQTPRYLIKTRGQQVTLSCSPISGHRSVSWYQQTPGQGLQFLFEYFSETQRNKGNFPGRFSGRQFSNSRSEMNVSTLELGDSALYLCASSLGLAKSYNEQFFGPGTRLTVL.

This chain connects TRBV18 to TRBJ2-1; D is unclear. In germline, CDR1 is KGHSH, CDR2 LQKENI. The V and J ends lost 0 bases and 2 bases respectively, with 14 bases between them. The CDR3 sequence is 17 residues long. DNA for the CDR3: TGTGCCAGCTCACCACCCCCTGTCTCGGGCCCCTACAATGAGCAGTTCTTC. Translated: CASSPPPVSGPYNEQFF.

The rearrangement uses TRBV27 and TRBJ2-7; D is unclear. Trimming took 2 bases from V and 0 from J, leaving 8 bases between them. CDR1 and CDR2 from the germline V gene are MNHEY and SMNVEV (reference sequence). This CDR3 spans 14 amino acids. The CDR3 here is CASSLGRPSYEQYF. Written as DNA, the CDR3 is TGTGCCAGCAGTTTAGGCAGGCCCTCCTACGAGCAGTACTTC.

The chain uses TRBV7-3 and TRBJ1-2; 8 bases agree with TRBD1. From germline, CDR1 is SGHTA and CDR2 FQGTGA. Unmatched junction bases numbered 6, after V lost 6 bases and J lost 3 bases. This CDR3 comprises 14 residues. The CDR3: CASRPGQGDYGYTF. Here the CDR3 DNA reads TGTGCCAGCAGACCCGGACAGGGAGACTATGGCTACACCTTC.

The chain couples TRBV27 to TRBJ1-4, with a tentative D call TRBD1 (5 bases). The CDR3 runs to 14 residues. The V gene's germline CDR1 is MNHEY and CDR2 SMNVEV (reference sequence). The V end was cut by 4 bases, the J end by 15 bases, with 21 bases between. In nucleotides, the CDR3 is TGTGCCAGCAGTTCAATCCCGACAGTGTCTAGGGTGTTTTTT. Amino acid sequence: CASSSIPTVSRVFF.

The chain carries TRBV5-1 and TRBJ1-2; 10 bases map to TRBD1. This CDR3 region has 13 residues. V lost 4 bases and J lost 7; bases outside the gene matches: 4. Germline-derived CDR1 and CDR2 are SGHRS and YFSETQ. CDR3 in amino acids: CASSAGTGVGYTF. The CDR3 DNA sequence: TGCGCCAGCAGCGCCGGGACAGGGGTTGGCTACACCTTC.

The V call is TRBV11-2, the J call TRBJ2-1; unclear D gene. Germline CDR1 is SGHAT and CDR2 is FQNNGV. This CDR3 spans 15 amino acids. Trimming pared 1 base from V and 4 bases from J, leaving 11 bases between. Here the CDR3 reads CASSLVESPYNEQFF. The CDR3 DNA reads as TGTGCCAGCAGCTTAGTTGAGTCCCCTTACAATGAGCAGTTCTTC.

The V gene is TRBV27, the J gene TRBJ1-2, with TRBD1 matching over 10 bases. The junction had 14 bases not matched to a gene; V was cut back by 5 bases and J by 8 bases. Germline CDR1 and CDR2: MNHEY and SMNVEV (reference sequence). This CDR3 is built from 16 residues. The CDR3 loop is CASSPDRGLYFYGYTF. DNA of the CDR3: TGTGCCAGCAGTCCCGACAGGGGGCTATATTTCTACGGCTACACCTTC.

The chain recombines TRBV21-1 with TRBJ2-6. TRBV21-1 is flagged as a pseudogene. The CDR3 totals 15 residues. The CDR3: CASSKDLLGANVLTF. CDR3 nucleotide sequence: TGTGCCAGCAGCAAGGACCTTCTAGGGGCCAACGTCCTGACTTTC.

This chain joins TRBV7-3 and TRBJ2-5; D is undetermined. Germline CDR1 reads SGHTA; CDR2 reads FQGTGA. This CDR3 contains 13 residues. V dropped 1 base and J dropped 5 bases, with 8 bases sitting between them. This CDR3 reads CASSLIPTETQYF. The DNA of the CDR3 is TGTGCCAGCAGCTTAATCCCGACGGAGACCCAGTACTTC.

This chain joins TRBV19 and TRBJ2-2, with 8 bases fitting TRBD1. Germline assignment: CDR1 LNHDA and CDR2 SQIVND (reference sequence). The CDR3 totals 14 residues. Trimming removed 6 bases from V and 6 bases from J; junction bases left unmatched: 6. CDR3 sequence reads: CASRSQGAAGELFF. CDR3 sequence (DNA): TGTGCCAGTAGATCTCAGGGGGCGGCCGGGGAGCTGTTTTTT.

This rearrangement joins TRBV18 to TRBJ1-1; 8 bases align to TRBD1. V shed 1 base, J shed 1 base, and the junction held 5 bases outside the gene matches. CDR3 length: 16 amino acids. Germline V gives CDR1 KGHSH, CDR2 LQKENI. CDR3 protein: CASSPQQGARNTEAFF. The CDR3 DNA is TGTGCCAGCTCACCACAGCAGGGGGCAAGGAACACTGAAGCTTTCTTT.

J is TRBJ1-1 and V is TRBV4-2; 7 bases agree with TRBD1. With V trimmed by 5 bases and J by 7 bases, 13 bases remained unmatched. The CDR3 contains 15 residues. The V gene's germline CDR1 is LGHNA and CDR2 YNFKEQ. The CDR3 nucleotides are TGTGCCAGCAGCGGCCACAGGGGAAGGGATGGTGAAGCTTTCTTT. Amino acid sequence: CASSGHRGRDGEAFF.

The V gene is TRBV12-5, the J gene TRBJ2-5; 7 nucleotides agree with TRBD2. Unmatched junction bases numbered 9, after V lost 7 bases and J lost 4 bases. CDR1 and CDR2 from the germline V gene are LGHNT and FRNRAP. The CDR3 runs to 14 residues. For the CDR3, the DNA is TGTGCTAGTGCCCCGGGCAGGGAGGGAGAGACCCAGTACTTC. It yields the protein CASAPGREGETQYF.

This CDR3 reads CASSLGQGATGYTF. The CDR3 nucleotides read TGTGCCAGCAGCCTCGGACAGGGGGCTACGGGCTACACCTTC. The chain joins TRBV7-8 to TRBJ1-2, with 11 bases fitting TRBD1. After removal of 5 bases from V and 8 bases from J, the junction contained 7 bases not matched to a gene. This CDR3 region has 14 residues. Germline-derived CDR1 and CDR2 are SGHVS and FQNEAQ.

The chain combines TRBV6-5 with TRBJ1-2, with TRBD1 identical over 11 bases. Trimming took 1 base from V and 8 from J; bases not matched to a gene: 9. The length of the CDR3 is 16 residues. CDR1 is MNHEY, CDR2 SVGAGI, per germline. CDR3 region: CASSYWGQGGVGGYTF. The CDR3 region has the DNA TGTGCCAGCAGTTACTGGGGACAGGGGGGAGTAGGGGGCTACACCTTC.

This chain joins TRBV18 and TRBJ2-1, with D possibly being TRBD2 (5 bases). Trimming took 0 bases from V and 6 from J, leaving 6 bases between them. Germline CDR1 is KGHSH and CDR2 is LQKENI. The CDR3 is 13 residues long. The CDR3 DNA reads as TGTGCCAGCTCACCACCTGGAGGCAATGAGCAGTTCTTC. This gives the protein CASSPPGGNEQFF.